The clone carrying this T cell receptor beta chain was recorded only once. What it binds is unknown. The V and J ends lost 0 bases and 5 bases respectively, with 17 bases between them. CDR1 and CDR2 (germline): SGHNT, YYREEE (reference sequence). The CDR3 contains 16 residues. ViraFEST used viral peptide pools to expand antigen-specific CD4+ T cells before sequencing. The culture ran for roughly ten days before CD4+ T cells were isolated. PCR-confirmed SARS-CoV-2 infection occurred in the person between March and December 2020. All study participants received two doses of BNT162b2 or mRNA-1273 vaccine. Culturing of more than 1.5 million PBMC per well took place with around 9.4 IU/ml IL-2 and 9.5 to 10 ug/ml peptides. The sample originates from a study of vaccination effects on CD4 cells after COVID-19. For the study at large: After vaccination, samples were taken early and late from a few convalescent patients.

TCRdb's copy holds only in-frame clones and misses some; the assay was immunoSEQ multiplex PCR. This table holds about 13,000 clones, around 67% found once. Study results and caveats: Vaccine- and infection-induced clones showed marked clonal contraction late following vaccination. For convalescents, most of the spike-reactive clones seen post-vaccine were new vaccine-induced clones.

The chain carries TRBV5-4 and TRBJ1-2; possible D gene TRBD1, 6 bases. This sequence was found in a human donor who had a prior SARS-CoV-2 infection. The sample was CD4+ T cells from PBMCs cultured with HCoV-NL63 spike peptides, taken after COVID-19 vaccination. The CDR3 loop is CASSLAGGGAGYGYTF. In DNA form, the CDR3 reads TGTGCCAGCAGCTTGGCCGGCGGGGGGGCAGGGTATGGCTACACCTTC.